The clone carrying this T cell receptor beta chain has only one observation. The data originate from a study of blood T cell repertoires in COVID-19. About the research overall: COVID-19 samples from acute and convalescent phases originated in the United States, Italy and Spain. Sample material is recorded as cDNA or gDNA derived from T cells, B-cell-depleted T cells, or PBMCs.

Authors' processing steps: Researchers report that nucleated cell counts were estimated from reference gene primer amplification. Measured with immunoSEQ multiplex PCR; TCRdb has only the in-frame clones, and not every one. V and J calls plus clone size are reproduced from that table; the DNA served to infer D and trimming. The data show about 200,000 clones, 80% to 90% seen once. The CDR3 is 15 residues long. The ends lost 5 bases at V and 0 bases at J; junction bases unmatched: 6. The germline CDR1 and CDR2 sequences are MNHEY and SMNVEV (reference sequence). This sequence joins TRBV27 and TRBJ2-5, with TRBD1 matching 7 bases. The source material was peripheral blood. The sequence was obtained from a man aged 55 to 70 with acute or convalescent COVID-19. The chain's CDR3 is CASSDEGQNQETQYF. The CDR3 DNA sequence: TGTGCCAGCAGTGATGAGGGACAGAACCAAGAGACCCAGTACTTC.